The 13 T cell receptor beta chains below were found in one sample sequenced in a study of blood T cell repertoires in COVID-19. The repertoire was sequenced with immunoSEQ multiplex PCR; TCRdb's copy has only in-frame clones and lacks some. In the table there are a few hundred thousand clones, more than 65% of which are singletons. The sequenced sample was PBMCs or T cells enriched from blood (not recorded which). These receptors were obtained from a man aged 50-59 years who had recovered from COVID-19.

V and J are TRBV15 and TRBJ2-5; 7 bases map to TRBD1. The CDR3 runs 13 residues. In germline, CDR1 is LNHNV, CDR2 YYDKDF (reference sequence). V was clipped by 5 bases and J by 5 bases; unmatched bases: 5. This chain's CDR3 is CATSGDSRETQYF. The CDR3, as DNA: TGTGCCACCAGCGGGGACAGCAGGGAGACCCAGTACTTC.

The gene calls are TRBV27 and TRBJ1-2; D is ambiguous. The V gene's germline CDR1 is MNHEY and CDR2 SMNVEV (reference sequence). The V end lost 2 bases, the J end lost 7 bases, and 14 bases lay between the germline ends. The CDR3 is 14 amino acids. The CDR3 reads CASSLARNIAGYTF. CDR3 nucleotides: TGTGCCAGCAGTTTAGCCCGGAATATAGCTGGCTACACCTTC.

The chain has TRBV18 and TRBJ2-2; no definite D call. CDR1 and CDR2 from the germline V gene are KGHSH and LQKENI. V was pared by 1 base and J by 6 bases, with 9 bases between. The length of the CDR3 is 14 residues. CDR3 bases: TGTGCCAGCTCACCACGAGAATCCCCCGGGGAGCTGTTTTTT. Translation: CASSPRESPGELFF.

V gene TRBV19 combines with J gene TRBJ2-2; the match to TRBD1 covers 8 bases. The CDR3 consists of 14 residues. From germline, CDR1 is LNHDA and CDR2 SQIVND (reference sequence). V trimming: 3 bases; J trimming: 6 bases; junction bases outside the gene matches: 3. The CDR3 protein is CASSMTGDPGELFF. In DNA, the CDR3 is TGTGCCAGTAGTATGACAGGGGATCCCGGGGAGCTGTTTTTT.

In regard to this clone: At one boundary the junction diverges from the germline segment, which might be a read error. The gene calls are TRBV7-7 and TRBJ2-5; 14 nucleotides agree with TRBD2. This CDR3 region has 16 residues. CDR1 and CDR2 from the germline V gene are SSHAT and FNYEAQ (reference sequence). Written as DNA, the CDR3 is TGTGCTAGCAGCTGGGGACTAGCGGGGGTCCAAGAGACCCAGTACTTC. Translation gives CASSWGLAGVQETQYF.

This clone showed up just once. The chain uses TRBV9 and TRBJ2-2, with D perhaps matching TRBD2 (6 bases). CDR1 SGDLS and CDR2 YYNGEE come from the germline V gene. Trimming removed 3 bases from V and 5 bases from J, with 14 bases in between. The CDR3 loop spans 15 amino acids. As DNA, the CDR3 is TGTGCCAGCAGCGCTGTCGGGGGACTGACCGGGGAGCTGTTTTTT. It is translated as CASSAVGGLTGELFF.

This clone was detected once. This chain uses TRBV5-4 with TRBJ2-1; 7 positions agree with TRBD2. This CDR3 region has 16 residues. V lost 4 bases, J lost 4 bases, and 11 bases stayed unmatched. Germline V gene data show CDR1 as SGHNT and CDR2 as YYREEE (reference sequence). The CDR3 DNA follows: TGTGCCAGCAGCCTTCCGGGGGGTACCTCTTACAATGAGCAGTTCTTC. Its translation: CASSLPGGTSYNEQFF.

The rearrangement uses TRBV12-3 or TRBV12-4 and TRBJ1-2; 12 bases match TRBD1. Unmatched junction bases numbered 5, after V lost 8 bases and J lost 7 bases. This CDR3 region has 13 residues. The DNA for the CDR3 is TGTGCCAGCGGGGGACAGGGGGCGCGTGGCTACACCTTC. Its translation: CASGGQGARGYTF.

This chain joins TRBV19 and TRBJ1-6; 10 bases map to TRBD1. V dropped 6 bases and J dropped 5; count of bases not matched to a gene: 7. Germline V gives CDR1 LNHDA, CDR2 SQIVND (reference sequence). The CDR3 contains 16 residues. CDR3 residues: CASRPTGGGHNSPLHF. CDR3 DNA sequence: TGTGCCAGTAGACCGACAGGGGGCGGACATAATTCACCCCTCCACTTT.

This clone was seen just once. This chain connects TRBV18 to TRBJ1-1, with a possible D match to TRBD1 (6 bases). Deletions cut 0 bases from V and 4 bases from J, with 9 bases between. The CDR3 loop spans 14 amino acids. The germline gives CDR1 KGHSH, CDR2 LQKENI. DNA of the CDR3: TGTGCCAGCTCACCACCGGGGGCGGGCACTGAAGCTTTCTTT. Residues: CASSPPGAGTEAFF.

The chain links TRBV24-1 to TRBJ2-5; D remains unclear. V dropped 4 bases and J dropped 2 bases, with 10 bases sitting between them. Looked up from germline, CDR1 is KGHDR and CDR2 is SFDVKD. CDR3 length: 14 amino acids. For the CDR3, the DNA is TGTGCCACCAGTGACCGCGACTTTCAAGAGACCCAGTACTTC. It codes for CATSDRDFQETQYF.

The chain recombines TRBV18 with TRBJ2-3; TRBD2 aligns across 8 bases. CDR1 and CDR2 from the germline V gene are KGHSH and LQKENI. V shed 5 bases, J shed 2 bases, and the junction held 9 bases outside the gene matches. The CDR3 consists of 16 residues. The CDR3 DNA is TGTGCCAGCTCATCCCTACCGGGGGGGAACACAGATACGCAGTATTTT. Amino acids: CASSSLPGGNTDTQYF.

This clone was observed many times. The DNA for the CDR3 is TGTGCCAGCAGCTCCACAGGTGAACGGAGCTACACCTTC. It encodes CASSSTGERSYTF. This chain uses TRBV5-6 with TRBJ1-2; tentatively, D is TRBD1 (5 bases). The CDR3 spans 13 residues. CDR1 and CDR2 from the germline V gene are SGHDT and YYEEEE. V lost 3 bases, J lost 9 bases, and 15 bases lay in between.